The 5 T cell receptor beta chains presented below share a single source sample, sequenced in a study of blood T cell repertoires in COVID-19 (dated by TCRdb to 2018 to 2020). Library creation used the immunoSEQ multiplex PCR assay. Entries here come from immuneACCESS through TCRdb and include only in-frame sequences with V and J called. Some clones fail to appear in such tables; in the studies checked, an unresolved V gene covers under half of the shortfall, and the cause of the remainder is unknown. The sample table records approximately 59,000 clones; around 90% of these occur just once. The ten largest clonotypes hold 20% to 25% of the sample. Sequenced: peripheral blood. These receptors all come from a human donor in a cohort sampled during active COVID-19.

The count of this clone is one. The chain has TRBV7-8 and TRBJ2-7; 12 bases are shared with TRBD2. V was clipped by 0 bases and J by 2 bases; unmatched bases: 11. Germline V gene lookup returns CDR1 SGHVS and CDR2 FQNEAQ. The CDR3 consists of 19 residues. CDR3 protein: CASSLAPSGGASFPYEQYF. The CDR3 region has the DNA TGTGCCAGCAGCTTAGCGCCTAGCGGGGGGGCGAGTTTCCCCTACGAGCAGTACTTC.

This chain joins TRBV7-2 and TRBJ2-7; TRBD2 is a possible D gene (6 bases). This CDR3 spans 15 amino acids. Germline CDR1 SGHTA, CDR2 FQGNSA. V was trimmed by 1 base and J by 3 bases, leaving 13 bases between them. CDR3 DNA sequence: TGTGCCAGCAGCTTAGTTGTGGGAGGTCTCTACGAGCAGTACTTC. Amino acids: CASSLVVGGLYEQYF.

This clone was counted a single time. This chain links TRBV27 with TRBJ1-4; a possible D gene is TRBD1 (5 bases). Germline V CDR1 and CDR2: MNHEY, SMNVEV (reference sequence). V was pared by 6 bases and J by 0 bases, with 11 bases between. The CDR3 length is 15 residues. CDR3 protein: CASRAGPATNEKLFF. CDR3 DNA: TGTGCCAGCAGGGCAGGGCCCGCAACTAATGAAAAACTGTTTTTT. Full variable domain (outside the CDR3, taken from reference TRBV27 and TRBJ1-4): EAQVTQNPRYLITVTGKKLTVTCSQNMNHEYMSWYRQDPGLGLRQIYYSMNVEVTDKGDVPEGYKVSRKEKRNFPLILESPSPNQTSLYFCASRAGPATNEKLFFGSGTQLSVL.

The V gene is TRBV6-5, the J gene TRBJ2-1, with TRBD1 matching 7 bases. V dropped 10 bases and J dropped 0; count of bases not matched to a gene: 9. The CDR3 extends over 15 amino acids. Per the germline V gene, CDR1 is MNHEY and CDR2 is SVGAGI. The CDR3 spells CANSMGQSSYNEQFF. The CDR3 bases are TGTGCCAACTCAATGGGACAGAGCTCCTACAATGAGCAGTTCTTC.

The chain links TRBV11-2 to TRBJ2-1, with TRBD2 identical over 11 bases. CDR3 length: 17 residues. V trimming: 5 bases; J trimming: 5 bases; junction bases outside the gene matches: 11. In germline, CDR1 is SGHAT, CDR2 FQNNGV. This chain's CDR3 is CASSPLLAGGLNNEQFF. Written as DNA, the CDR3 is TGTGCCAGCAGCCCCTTGCTAGCGGGGGGTCTTAACAATGAGCAGTTCTTC.